The rows below give T cell receptor beta chains drawn from one sample of a study of blood T cell repertoires in COVID-19. TCRdb's table, derived via immunoSEQ multiplex PCR, lists solely in-frame clones and lacks some. The sample has 250,000 to 300,000 clones; 88% are singletons. Source material: peripheral blood. These receptor sequences come from a woman in her 30s with COVID-19, enrolled during active disease. CDR3s include the opening cysteine and the closing phenylalanine or tryptophan. The D gene is left open where the match is weak. Size is omitted from some rows. Given values are once, few, many or a class for expanded clones.

TRBV7-6,-,-,TRBJ2-1,CASSSPGGVSGGEQFF,TGTGCCAGCAGCTCTCCCGGGGGAGTCTCAGGTGGTGAGCAGTTCTTC
TRBV30,-,-,TRBJ1-5,CAWSQGNQPQHF,TGTGCCTGGAGCCAGGGGAATCAGCCCCAGCATTTT
TRBV9,-,-,TRBJ2-2,CASSPGSNTGELFF,TGTGCCAGCAGCCCCGGGTCTAACACCGGGGAGCTGTTTTTT
TRBV9,-,few,TRBJ1-1,CASSVVTGNTEAFF,TGTGCCAGCAGCGTAGTAACAGGGAACACTGAAGCTTTCTTT
TRBV28,TRBD2,-,TRBJ2-3,CASSYPSGASTDTQYF,TGTGCCAGCAGCTACCCTAGCGGTGCTAGCACAGATACGCAGTATTTT
TRBV5-4,TRBD2,-,TRBJ2-7,CASSVGSSGRNHEQYF,TGTGCCAGCAGCGTTGGTTCTAGCGGGAGAAATCACGAGCAGTACTTC
TRBV28,-,-,TRBJ1-4,CASSLYEGRDEKLFF,TGTGCCAGCAGTTTATATGAGGGGAGGGATGAAAAACTGTTTTTT
TRBV18,-,-,TRBJ2-7,CASSLQKLGEQYF,TGTGCCAGCTCACTCCAAAAACTAGGGGAGCAGTACTTC
TRBV5-1,TRBD2,-,TRBJ2-1,CASSLLTSGTLNEQFF,TGCGCCAGCAGCCTCCTGACTAGCGGGACACTCAATGAGCAGTTCTTC
TRBV19,-,-,TRBJ1-4,CASSTTGRVAEKLFF,TGTGCCAGTAGTACGACCGGCAGGGTAGCCGAAAAACTGTTTTTT
TRBV30,-,few,TRBJ1-5,CAWCQGINQPQHF,TGTGCCTGGTGCCAGGGGATAAATCAGCCCCAGCATTTT
TRBV5-6,-,-,TRBJ1-6,CASSFRTYNSPLHF,TGTGCCAGCAGCTTCCGGACTTATAATTCACCCCTCCACTTT
TRBV14,TRBD2,-,TRBJ2-7,CASSQDRKGLGYEQYF,TGTGCCAGCAGCCAAGATAGAAAGGGACTAGGCTACGAGCAGTACTTC
TRBV3-1/TRBV3-2,-,-,TRBJ2-7,CAARGNGEQYF,TGTGCCGCAAGGGGGAATGGGGAGCAGTACTTC
TRBV11-2,TRBD1,-,TRBJ2-1,CASSLGTGGEQFF,TGTGCCAGCAGCTTAGGGACAGGAGGAGAGCAGTTCTTC
TRBV25-1,-,-,TRBJ1-1,CASSGRGAAFF,TGTGCCAGCAGCGGCAGGGGTGCAGCTTTCTTT
TRBV13,TRBD1,-,TRBJ2-7,CASSARDRSYEQYF,TGTGCCAGCAGCGCCCGGGACAGGTCCTACGAGCAGTACTTC
TRBV5-1,-,-,TRBJ1-5,CASSKGYGQPQHF,TGCGCCAGCAGCAAGGGGTATGGCCAGCCCCAGCATTTT
TRBV5-6,-,few,TRBJ2-5,CASSLAAGTAQETQYF,TGTGCCAGCAGCTTGGCCGCGGGAACTGCCCAAGAGACCCAGTACTTC
TRBV2,TRBD1,-,TRBJ2-3,CASSVTGGNTDTQYF,TGTGCCAGCAGTGTGACAGGGGGTAACACAGATACGCAGTATTTT
TRBV27,TRBD2,-,TRBJ2-1,CASSTKREVNEQFF,TGTGCCAGCAGTACAAAGCGGGAGGTAAATGAGCAGTTCTTC
TRBV4-1,TRBD1,-,TRBJ2-7,CASSQDRGRFNEQYF,TGCGCCAGCAGCCAAGACAGGGGGCGTTTCAACGAGCAGTACTTC
TRBV5-1,-,-,TRBJ1-3,CASSLRGSSGNTIYF,TGCGCCAGCAGCTTGCGCGGATCCTCTGGAAACACCATATATTTT
TRBV18,TRBD1,-,TRBJ1-5,CASSPTGGWGQPQHF,TGTGCCAGCTCACCAACAGGGGGCTGGGGTCAGCCCCAGCATTTT
TRBV4-2,-,-,TRBJ2-7,CASSQLLGQFYEQYF,TGTGCCAGCAGCCAACTCCTCGGACAGTTTTACGAGCAGTACTTC
TRBV11-2,-,-,TRBJ1-1,CASSWAGTEAFF,TGTGCCAGCAGCTGGGCGGGTACTGAAGCTTTCTTT